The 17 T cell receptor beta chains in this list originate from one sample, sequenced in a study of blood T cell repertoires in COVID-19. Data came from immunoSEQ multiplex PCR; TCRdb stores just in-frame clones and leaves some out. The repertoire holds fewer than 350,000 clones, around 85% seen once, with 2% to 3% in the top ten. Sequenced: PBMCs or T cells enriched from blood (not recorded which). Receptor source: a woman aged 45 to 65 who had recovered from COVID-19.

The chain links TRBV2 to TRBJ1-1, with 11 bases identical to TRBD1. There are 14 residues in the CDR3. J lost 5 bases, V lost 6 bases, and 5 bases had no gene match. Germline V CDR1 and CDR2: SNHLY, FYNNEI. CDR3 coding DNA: TGTGCCAGCAGATGGACAGGGGGCATAACTGAAGCTTTCTTT. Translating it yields CASRWTGGITEAFF.

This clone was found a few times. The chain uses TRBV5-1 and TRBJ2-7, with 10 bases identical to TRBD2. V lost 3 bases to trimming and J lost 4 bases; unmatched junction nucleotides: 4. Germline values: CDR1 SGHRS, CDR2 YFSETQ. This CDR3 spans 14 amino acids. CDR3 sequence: CASSSTSGVYEQYF. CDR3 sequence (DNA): TGCGCCAGCAGCTCCACTAGCGGGGTTTACGAGCAGTACTTC. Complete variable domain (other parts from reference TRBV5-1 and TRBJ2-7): KAGVTQTPRYLIKTRGQQVTLSCSPISGHRSVSWYQQTPGQGLQFLFEYFSETQRNKGNFPGRFSGRQFSNSRSEMNVSTLELGDSALYLCASSSTSGVYEQYFGPGTRLTVT.

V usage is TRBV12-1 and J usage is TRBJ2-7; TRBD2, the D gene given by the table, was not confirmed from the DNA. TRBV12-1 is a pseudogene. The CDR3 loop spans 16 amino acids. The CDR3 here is CASSLDGRGDSYEQYF. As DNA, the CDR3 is TGTGCCAGCAGCCTTGATGGGAGGGGGGACTCCTACGAGCAGTACTTC.

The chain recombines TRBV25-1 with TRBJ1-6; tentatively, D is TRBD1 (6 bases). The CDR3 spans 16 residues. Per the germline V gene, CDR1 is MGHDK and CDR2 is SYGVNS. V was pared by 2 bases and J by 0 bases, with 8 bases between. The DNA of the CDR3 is TGTGCCAGCAGTGAACTCAGGGGCTCCTATAATTCACCCCTCCACTTT. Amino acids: CASSELRGSYNSPLHF.

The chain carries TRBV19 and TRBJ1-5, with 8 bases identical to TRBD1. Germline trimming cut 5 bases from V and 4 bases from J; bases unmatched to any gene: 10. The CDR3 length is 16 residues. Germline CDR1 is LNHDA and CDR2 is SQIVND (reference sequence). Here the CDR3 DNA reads TGTGCCAGTAGTGCCCCATTGACAGGGGCTAATCAGCCCCAGCATTTT. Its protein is CASSAPLTGANQPQHF.

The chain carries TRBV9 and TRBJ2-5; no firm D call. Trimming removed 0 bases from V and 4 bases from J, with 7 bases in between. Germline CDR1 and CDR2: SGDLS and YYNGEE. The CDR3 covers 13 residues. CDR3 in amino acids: CASSVDSGETQYF. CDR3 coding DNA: TGTGCCAGCAGCGTAGATTCGGGAGAGACCCAGTACTTC.

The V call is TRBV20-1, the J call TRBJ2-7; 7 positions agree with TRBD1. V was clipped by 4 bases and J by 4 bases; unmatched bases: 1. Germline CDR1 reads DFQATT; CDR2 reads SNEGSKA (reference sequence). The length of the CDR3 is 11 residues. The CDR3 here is CSANRGYEQYF. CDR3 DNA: TGCAGTGCTAACAGGGGTTACGAGCAGTACTTC.

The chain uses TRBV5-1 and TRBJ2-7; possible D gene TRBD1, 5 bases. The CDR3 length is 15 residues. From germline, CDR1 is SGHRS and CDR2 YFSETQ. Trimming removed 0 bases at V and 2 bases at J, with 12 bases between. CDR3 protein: CASSLGQGITYEQYF. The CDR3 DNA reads TGCGCCAGCAGCTTGGGGCAGGGTATAACCTACGAGCAGTACTTC.

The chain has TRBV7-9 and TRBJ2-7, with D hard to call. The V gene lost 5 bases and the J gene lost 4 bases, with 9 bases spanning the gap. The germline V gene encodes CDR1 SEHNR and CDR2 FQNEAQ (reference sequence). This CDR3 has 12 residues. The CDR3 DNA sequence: TGTGCCAGCAGCCCCTTGAGATACGAGCAGTACTTC. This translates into CASSPLRYEQYF.

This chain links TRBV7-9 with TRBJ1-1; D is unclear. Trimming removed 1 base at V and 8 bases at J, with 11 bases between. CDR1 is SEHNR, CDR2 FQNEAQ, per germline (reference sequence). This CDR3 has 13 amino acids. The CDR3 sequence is CASSLVQVSEAFF. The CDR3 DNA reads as TGTGCCAGCAGCTTAGTTCAGGTCTCCGAAGCTTTCTTT.

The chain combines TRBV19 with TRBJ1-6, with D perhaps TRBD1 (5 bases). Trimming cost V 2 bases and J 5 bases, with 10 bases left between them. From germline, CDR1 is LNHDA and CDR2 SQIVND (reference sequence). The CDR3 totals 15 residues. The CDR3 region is CASSINGHHNSPLHF. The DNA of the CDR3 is TGTGCCAGTAGTATAAATGGACACCATAATTCACCCCTCCACTTT.

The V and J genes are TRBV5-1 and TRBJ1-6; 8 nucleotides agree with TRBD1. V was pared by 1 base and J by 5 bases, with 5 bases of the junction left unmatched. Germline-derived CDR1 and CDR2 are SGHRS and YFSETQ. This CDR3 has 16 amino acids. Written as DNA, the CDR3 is TGCGCCAGCAGCTTGACAGGGGGTGGAAATAATTCACCCCTCCACTTT. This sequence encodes CASSLTGGGNNSPLHF.

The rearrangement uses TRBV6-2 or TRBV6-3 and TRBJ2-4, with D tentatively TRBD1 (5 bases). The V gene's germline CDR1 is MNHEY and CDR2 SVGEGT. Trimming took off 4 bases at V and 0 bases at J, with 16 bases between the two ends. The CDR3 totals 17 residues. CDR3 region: CASSSDSPIIAKNIQYF. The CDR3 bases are TGTGCCAGCAGTTCCGACAGCCCGATAATAGCCAAAAACATTCAGTACTTC.

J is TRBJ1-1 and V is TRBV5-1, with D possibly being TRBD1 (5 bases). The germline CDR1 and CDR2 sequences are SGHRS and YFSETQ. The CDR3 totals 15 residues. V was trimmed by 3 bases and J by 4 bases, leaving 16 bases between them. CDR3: CASSSGPTGGTEAFF. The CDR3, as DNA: TGCGCCAGCAGCTCGGGACCGACGGGGGGCACTGAAGCTTTCTTT.

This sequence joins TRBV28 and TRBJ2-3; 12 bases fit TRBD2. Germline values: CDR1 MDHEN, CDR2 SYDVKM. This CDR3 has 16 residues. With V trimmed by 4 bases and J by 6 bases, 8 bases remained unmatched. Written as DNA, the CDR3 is TGTGCCAGCAGTTCTGGACTAGCGGGGACACCGGATACGCAGTATTTT. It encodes CASSSGLAGTPDTQYF.

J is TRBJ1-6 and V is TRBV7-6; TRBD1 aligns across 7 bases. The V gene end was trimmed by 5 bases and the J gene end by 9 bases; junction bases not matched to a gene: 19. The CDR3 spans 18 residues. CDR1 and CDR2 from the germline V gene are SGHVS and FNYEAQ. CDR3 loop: CASSPAGGQPNGTSPLHF. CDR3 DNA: TGTGCCAGCAGCCCTGCGGGGGGACAGCCTAATGGTACTTCACCCCTCCACTTT.

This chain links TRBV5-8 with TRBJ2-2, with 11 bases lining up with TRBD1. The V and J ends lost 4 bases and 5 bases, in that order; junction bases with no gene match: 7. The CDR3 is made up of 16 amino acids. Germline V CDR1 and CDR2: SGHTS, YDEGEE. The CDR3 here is CASSPLDRGRTGELFF. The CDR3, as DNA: TGTGCCAGCAGCCCTCTGGACAGGGGGCGGACCGGGGAGCTGTTTTTT.